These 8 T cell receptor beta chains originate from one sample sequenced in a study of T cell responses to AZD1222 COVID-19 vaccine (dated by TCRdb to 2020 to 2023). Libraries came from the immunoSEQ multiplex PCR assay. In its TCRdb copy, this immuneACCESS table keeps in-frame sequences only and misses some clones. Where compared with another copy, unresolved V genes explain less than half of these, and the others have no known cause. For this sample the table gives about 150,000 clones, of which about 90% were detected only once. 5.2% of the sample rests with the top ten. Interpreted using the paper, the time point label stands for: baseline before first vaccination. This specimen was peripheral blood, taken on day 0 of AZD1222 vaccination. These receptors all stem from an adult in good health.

Written as DNA, the CDR3 is TGTGCCAGCAGATCGACTAGCGGGAGTATCTACGAGCAGTACTTC. Translating it yields CASRSTSGSIYEQYF. The J gene is TRBJ2-7, the V gene TRBV7-2; 12 bases line up with TRBD2. Germline CDR1 reads SGHTA; CDR2 reads FQGNSA. The CDR3 sequence is 15 residues long. V gave up 6 bases and J gave up 3 bases; unmatched junction bases: 6.

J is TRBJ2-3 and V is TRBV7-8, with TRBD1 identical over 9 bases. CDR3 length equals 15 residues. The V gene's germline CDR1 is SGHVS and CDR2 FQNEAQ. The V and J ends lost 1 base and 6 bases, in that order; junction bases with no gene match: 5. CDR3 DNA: TGTGCCAGCAGCTTAGGTGGACAGGGGCCGGATACGCAGTATTTT. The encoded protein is CASSLGGQGPDTQYF.

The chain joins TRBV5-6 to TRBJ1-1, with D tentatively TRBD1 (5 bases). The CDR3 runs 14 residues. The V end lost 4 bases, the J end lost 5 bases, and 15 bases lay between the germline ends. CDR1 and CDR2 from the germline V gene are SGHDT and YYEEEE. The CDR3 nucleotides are TGTGCCAGCAGCCGGGCCGGGACGAGGACTGAAGCTTTCTTT. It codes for CASSRAGTRTEAFF.

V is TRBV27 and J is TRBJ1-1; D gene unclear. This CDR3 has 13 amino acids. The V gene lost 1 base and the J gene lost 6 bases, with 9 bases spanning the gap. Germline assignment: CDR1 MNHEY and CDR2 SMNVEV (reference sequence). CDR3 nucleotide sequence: TGTGCCAGCAGTTTATTGCGGTACGCTGAAGCTTTCTTT. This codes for CASSLLRYAEAFF.

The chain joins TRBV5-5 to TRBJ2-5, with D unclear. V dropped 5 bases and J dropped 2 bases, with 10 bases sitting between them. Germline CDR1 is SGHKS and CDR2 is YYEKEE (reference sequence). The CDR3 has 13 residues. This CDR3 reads CASSYQEQETQYF. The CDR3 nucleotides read TGTGCCAGCAGTTATCAGGAGCAAGAGACCCAGTACTTC.

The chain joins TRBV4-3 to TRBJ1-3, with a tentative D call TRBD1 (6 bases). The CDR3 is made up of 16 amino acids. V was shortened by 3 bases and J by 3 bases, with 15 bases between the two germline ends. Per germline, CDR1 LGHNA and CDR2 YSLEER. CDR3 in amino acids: CASSQDATGFGNTIYF. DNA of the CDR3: TGCGCCAGCAGCCAGGATGCTACAGGGTTTGGAAACACCATATATTTT.

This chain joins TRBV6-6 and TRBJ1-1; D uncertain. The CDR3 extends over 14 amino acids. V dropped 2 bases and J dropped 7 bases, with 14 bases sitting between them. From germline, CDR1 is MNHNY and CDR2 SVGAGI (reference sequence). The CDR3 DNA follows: TGTGCCAGCAGTTACCCGAGTGAGAGCGTTGAAGCTTTCTTT. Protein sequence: CASSYPSESVEAFF.

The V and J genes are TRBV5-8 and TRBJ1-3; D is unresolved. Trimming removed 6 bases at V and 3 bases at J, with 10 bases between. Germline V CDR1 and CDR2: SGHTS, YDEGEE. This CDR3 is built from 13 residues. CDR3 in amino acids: CASKGFDGNTIYF. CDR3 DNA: TGTGCCAGCAAAGGGTTTGATGGAAACACCATATATTTT.